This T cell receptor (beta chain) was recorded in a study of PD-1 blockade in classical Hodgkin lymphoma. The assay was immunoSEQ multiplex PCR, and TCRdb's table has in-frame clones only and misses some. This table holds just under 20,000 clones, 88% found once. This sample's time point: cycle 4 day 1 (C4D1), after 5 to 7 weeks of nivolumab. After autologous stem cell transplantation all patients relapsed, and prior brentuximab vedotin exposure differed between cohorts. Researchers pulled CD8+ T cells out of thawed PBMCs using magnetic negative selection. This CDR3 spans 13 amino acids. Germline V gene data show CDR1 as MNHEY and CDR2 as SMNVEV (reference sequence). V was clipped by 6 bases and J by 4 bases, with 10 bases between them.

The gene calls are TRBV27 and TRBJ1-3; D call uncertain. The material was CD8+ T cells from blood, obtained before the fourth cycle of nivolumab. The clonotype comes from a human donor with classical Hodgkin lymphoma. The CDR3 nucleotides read TGTGCCAGCAGCCCGGGTGGGGGAAACACCATATATTTT. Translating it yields CASSPGGGNTIYF.